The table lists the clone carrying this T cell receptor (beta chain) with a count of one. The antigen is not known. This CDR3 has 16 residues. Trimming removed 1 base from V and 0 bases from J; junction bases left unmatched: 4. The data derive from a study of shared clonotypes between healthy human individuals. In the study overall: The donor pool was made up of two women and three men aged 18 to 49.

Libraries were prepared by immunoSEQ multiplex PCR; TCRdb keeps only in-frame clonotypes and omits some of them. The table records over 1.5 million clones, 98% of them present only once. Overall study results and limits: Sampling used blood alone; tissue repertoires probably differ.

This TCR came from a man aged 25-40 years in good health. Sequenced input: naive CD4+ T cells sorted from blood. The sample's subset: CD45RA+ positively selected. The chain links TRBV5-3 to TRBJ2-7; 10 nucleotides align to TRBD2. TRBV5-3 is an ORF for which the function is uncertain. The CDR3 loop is CARSLTSGTFSYEQYF. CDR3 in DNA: TGTGCCAGAAGCTTGACTAGCGGGACGTTCTCCTACGAGCAGTACTTC.